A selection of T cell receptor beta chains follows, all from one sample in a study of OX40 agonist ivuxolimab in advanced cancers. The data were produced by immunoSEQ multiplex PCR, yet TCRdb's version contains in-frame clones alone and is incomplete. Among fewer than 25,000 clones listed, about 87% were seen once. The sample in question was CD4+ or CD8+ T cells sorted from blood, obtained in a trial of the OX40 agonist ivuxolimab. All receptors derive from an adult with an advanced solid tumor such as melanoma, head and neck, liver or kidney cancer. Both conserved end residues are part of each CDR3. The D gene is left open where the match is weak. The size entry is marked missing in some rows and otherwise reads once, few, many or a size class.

DNA: TGTGCCTGGAGCCCGACTAACTATGGCTACACCTTC; CDR3: CAWSPTNYGYTF; D: -; size: -; J: TRBJ1-2; V: TRBV30
DNA: TGCGCCAGCAGCCAAATTAGCTGGAGCGGGGAGCTGTTTTTT; CDR3: CASSQISWSGELFF; D: -; size: -; J: TRBJ2-2; V: TRBV4-3
DNA: TGCAGCGTTGGGGTCGGGGGGGCAGGATCGAATGAAAAACTGTTTTTT; CDR3: CSVGVGGAGSNEKLFF; D: -; size: -; J: TRBJ1-4; V: TRBV29-1
DNA: TGTGCCAGCTCAGCCCAGGACAGGTTTGAATTCAATGGCTACACCTTC; CDR3: CASSAQDRFEFNGYTF; D: TRBD1; size: -; J: TRBJ1-2; V: TRBV18
DNA: TGCGCCAGCGCTCCAGGGGCAACTAATGAAAAACTGTTTTTT; CDR3: CASAPGATNEKLFF; D: -; size: -; J: TRBJ1-4; V: TRBV5-1
DNA: TGTGCCAGCAGTGGTTCTTTGGGGGCCCGGAACCCTTACAATGAGCAGTTCTTC; CDR3: CASSGSLGARNPYNEQFF; D: -; size: -; J: TRBJ2-1; V: TRBV6-1
DNA: TGTGCCAGCTTAAGGGGTCCCACTGAAGCTTTCTTT; CDR3: CASLRGPTEAFF; D: -; size: few; J: TRBJ1-1; V: TRBV6-5
DNA: TGTGCCAGTAGTGCGCAGGGGGCTGGAGAGACCCAGTACTTC; CDR3: CASSAQGAGETQYF; D: TRBD1; size: -; J: TRBJ2-5; V: TRBV19
DNA: TGTGCCAGCAGTGAAGCGGGGGGGACGGATGGCTACACCTTC; CDR3: CASSEAGGTDGYTF; D: -; size: few; J: TRBJ1-2; V: TRBV6-1
DNA: TGTGCCAGCAGAAACCGGTCCGGGGAGCTGTTTTTT; CDR3: CASRNRSGELFF; D: -; size: -; J: TRBJ2-2; V: TRBV6-4
DNA: TGTGCCAGCAGCTTAAATAACGGCCAAGAGACCCAGTACTTC; CDR3: CASSLNNGQETQYF; D: -; size: -; J: TRBJ2-5; V: TRBV11-2
DNA: TGTGCCAGCACCCCCAGGCTAGCGGGAGTCGTCGAGCAGTACTTC; CDR3: CASTPRLAGVVEQYF; D: TRBD2; size: -; J: TRBJ2-7; V: TRBV2
DNA: TGTGCCAGCAGCTTGGGACAGTTGGATGAGCAGTTCTTC; CDR3: CASSLGQLDEQFF; D: -; size: -; J: TRBJ2-1; V: TRBV5-6
DNA: TGTGCCTGGAGTGCAGGGACAGGGTGGGACCAGCCCCAGCATTTT; CDR3: CAWSAGTGWDQPQHF; D: TRBD1; size: -; J: TRBJ1-5; V: TRBV30
DNA: TGTGCCAGCAGTTTGGGTACGGACAACACTGAAGCTTTCTTT; CDR3: CASSLGTDNTEAFF; D: -; size: -; J: TRBJ1-1; V: TRBV28
DNA: TGTGCCAGCAGCCCGATAAGGGGGCCCACTAGCGCTTGGAACATTCAGTACTTC; CDR3: CASSPIRGPTSAWNIQYF; D: -; size: -; J: TRBJ2-4; V: TRBV7-8
DNA: TGTGCCAGCACTGACACTGAAGCTTTCTTT; CDR3: CASTDTEAFF; D: -; size: -; J: TRBJ1-1; V: TRBV6-1
DNA: TGTGCCAGCAGTCCTCTCTTAGGCACAGATACGCAGTATTTT; CDR3: CASSPLLGTDTQYF; D: -; size: -; J: TRBJ2-3; V: TRBV6-5
DNA: TGTGCCAGCAGTCCACGGACAGGGTGGAGCACAGATACGCAGTATTTT; CDR3: CASSPRTGWSTDTQYF; D: TRBD1; size: -; J: TRBJ2-3; V: TRBV27
DNA: TGTGCCAGCAGCTTAGCTAGCGCGACCTACAATGAGCAGTTCTTC; CDR3: CASSLASATYNEQFF; D: -; size: -; J: TRBJ2-1; V: TRBV7-2
DNA: TGTGCCTGTCATGGGACGTCGAACACTGAAGCTTTCTTT; CDR3: CACHGTSNTEAFF; D: -; size: -; J: TRBJ1-1; V: TRBV30
DNA: TGTGCCAGCAGTGAGAGCCCCATAGTAGCGGGCGCAACCTACGAGCAGTACTTC; CDR3: CASSESPIVAGATYEQYF; D: TRBD2; size: -; J: TRBJ2-7; V: TRBV6-1
DNA: TGTGCCAGCACCGAGGAGCGGGAAACGAGGAATGAGCAGCTCTTC; CDR3: CASTEERETRNEQLF; D: TRBD2; size: -; J: TRBJ2-1; V: TRBV2
DNA: TGTGCCAGCAGTGAATACGCCAGGTGGTCCCCTGAAGCTTTCTTT; CDR3: CASSEYARWSPEAFF; D: -; size: medium-sized; J: TRBJ1-1; V: TRBV6-1
DNA: TGTGCCAGCAGCAATACCTTGGATACGCAGTATTTT; CDR3: CASSNTLDTQYF; D: -; size: few; J: TRBJ2-3; V: TRBV28
DNA: TGTGCCAGCTCACTTACATGGCAGGCGACAGGGGGGACTGCAACTAATGAAAAACTGTTTTTT; CDR3: CASSLTWQATGGTATNEKLFF; D: TRBD1; size: -; J: TRBJ1-4; V: TRBV18
DNA: TGTGCCTGGAGGCGGAGTTCAGGCGAAAAACTGTTTTTT; CDR3: CAWRRSSGEKLFF; D: -; size: -; J: TRBJ1-4; V: TRBV30
DNA: TGTGCCAGCAGCTTGGGGGGCGGGCAGAATCAGCCCCAGCATTTT; CDR3: CASSLGGGQNQPQHF; D: -; size: -; J: TRBJ1-5; V: TRBV11-3
DNA: TGTGCCAGCTCACCCCAAGCCCCGGCGTGGGGTAATGAAAAACTGTTTTTT; CDR3: CASSPQAPAWGNEKLFF; D: -; size: -; J: TRBJ1-4; V: TRBV18
DNA: TGTACCTGGAGTGTAGATCGTCCAGCCGACGAGCAGTACTTC; CDR3: CTWSVDRPADEQYF; D: -; size: -; J: TRBJ2-7; V: TRBV30
DNA: TGTGCCAGCGCGCCGGGGGGCATTCAGCCCCAGCATTTT; CDR3: CASAPGGIQPQHF; D: -; size: large; J: TRBJ1-5; V: TRBV6-6
DNA: TGTGCCAGTAGTGCGGACAGGGCCACCGGGGAGCTGTTTTTT; CDR3: CASSADRATGELFF; D: TRBD1; size: -; J: TRBJ2-2; V: TRBV19
DNA: TGTGCCACCAGCAAGGAGAATCAGCCCCAGCATTTT; CDR3: CATSKENQPQHF; D: -; size: -; J: TRBJ1-5; V: TRBV15
DNA: TGTGCCAGCAGCTTAGCCGCTAAGGGGGCTGAAGCTTTCTTT; CDR3: CASSLAAKGAEAFF; D: -; size: few; J: TRBJ1-1; V: TRBV7-9
DNA: TGTGCCAGCAGCAGGGACAGCAACACAGATACGCAGTATTTT; CDR3: CASSRDSNTDTQYF; D: TRBD1; size: -; J: TRBJ2-3; V: TRBV7-2
DNA: TGCGCCAGCTCCTATAGACTAGCGGGCAACACAGATACGCAGTATTTT; CDR3: CASSYRLAGNTDTQYF; D: TRBD2; size: -; J: TRBJ2-3; V: TRBV5-1
DNA: TGTGCCAGCAGCTTCTATCTAGCGGGGGGCACAGATACGCAGTATTTT; CDR3: CASSFYLAGGTDTQYF; D: TRBD2; size: -; J: TRBJ2-3; V: TRBV9
DNA: TGTGCCAGCAGTTTCAAGGATGGCTACACCTTC; CDR3: CASSFKDGYTF; D: -; size: -; J: TRBJ1-2; V: TRBV28
DNA: TGTGCCAGCAGTGTTACTAGCGGGAGCACCTACGAGCAGTACTTC; CDR3: CASSVTSGSTYEQYF; D: TRBD2; size: -; J: TRBJ2-7; V: TRBV6-1
DNA: TGTGCCAGTAGTATCCGGAGGGGACAGGGGACAGATACGCAGTATTTT; CDR3: CASSIRRGQGTDTQYF; D: TRBD1; size: -; J: TRBJ2-3; V: TRBV19
DNA: TGTGCCAGCCACCCAGGTGTCCACAATCAGCCCCAGCATTTT; CDR3: CASHPGVHNQPQHF; D: -; size: -; J: TRBJ1-5; V: TRBV19
DNA: TGTGCCAGCAGCGCGCACACGGACACTGAAGCTTTCTTT; CDR3: CASSAHTDTEAFF; D: -; size: once; J: TRBJ1-1; V: TRBV9
DNA: TGCGCCAGCAGCTTGGCCCGGGGTAGCGGGGGGCCATCGACGGGTACGCAGTATTTT; CDR3: CASSLARGSGGPSTGTQYF; D: TRBD2; size: -; J: TRBJ2-3; V: TRBV5-1
DNA: TGCGCCAGCAGCCTGTGGGACTCTGGGACTGAAGCTTTCTTT; CDR3: CASSLWDSGTEAFF; D: -; size: once; J: TRBJ1-1; V: TRBV5-1
DNA: TGTGCCAGCAGATCCCGGGACAGGGTTCGCGGGCAGTTCTTC; CDR3: CASRSRDRVRGQFF; D: TRBD1; size: -; J: TRBJ2-1; V: TRBV2